The following is a T cell receptor beta chain sequence with its context. Germline is not matched at one junction end, which may reflect a read error. Germline V gene lookup returns CDR1 MNHNS and CDR2 SASEGT. The CDR3 is made up of 15 amino acids. This record comes from a study of CD4 and CD8 cells across lung adenocarcinoma regions. In TCRdb, the PCR reads were re-called with MiXCR into one record per CDR3 protein. The sample gives around 20,000 distinct CDR3 sequences, roughly half of which show up once; about 25% is in the top ten. The patients had localized lung adenocarcinoma, a non-small cell subtype.

The source material was CD8+ T cells from the center of a lung tumor. The gene calls are TRBV6-1 and TRBJ2-4; 9 bases match TRBD2. This receptor was identified in a female donor with lung adenocarcinoma. The CD4 and CD8 labels of this study may be unreliable. The CDR3 is CGGRGGGGAQNIQYF. The CDR3 bases are TGTGGCGGGAGGGGCGGGGGCGGAGCCCAAAACATTCAGTACTTC.